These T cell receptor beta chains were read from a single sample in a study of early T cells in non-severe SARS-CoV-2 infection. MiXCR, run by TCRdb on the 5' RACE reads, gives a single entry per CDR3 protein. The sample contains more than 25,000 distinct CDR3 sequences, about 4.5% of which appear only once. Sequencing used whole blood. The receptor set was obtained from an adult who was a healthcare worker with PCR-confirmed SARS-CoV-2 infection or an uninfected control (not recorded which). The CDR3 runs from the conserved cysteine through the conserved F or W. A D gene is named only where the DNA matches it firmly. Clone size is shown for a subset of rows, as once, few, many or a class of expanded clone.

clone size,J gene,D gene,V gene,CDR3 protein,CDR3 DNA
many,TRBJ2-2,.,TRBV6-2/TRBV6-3,CASSLLVRELFF,TGTGCCAGCAGTTTGTTAGTCCGGGAGCTGTTTTTT
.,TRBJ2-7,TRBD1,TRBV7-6,CASSTGGPYEQYF,TGTGCCAGCAGCACAGGGGGCCCCTACGAGCAGTACTTC
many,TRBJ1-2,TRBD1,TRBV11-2,CASSLASTGAGYGYTF,TGTGCCAGCAGCTTAGCCTCAACAGGGGCTGGCTATGGCTACACCTTC
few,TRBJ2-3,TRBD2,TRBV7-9,CASSSPAGITDTQYF,TGTGCCAGCAGCTCCCCAGCGGGAATCACAGATACGCAGTATTTT
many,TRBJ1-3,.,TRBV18,CASSPPRPNSGNTIYF,TGTGCCAGCTCACCACCTAGGCCGAACTCTGGAAACACCATATATTTT
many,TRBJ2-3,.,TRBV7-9,CASSVDSTSTDTQYF,TGTGCCAGCAGCGTGGACAGCACTAGCACAGATACGCAGTATTTT
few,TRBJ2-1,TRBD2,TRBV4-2,CASSSRSGSSYNEQFF,TGTGCCAGCAGCTCACGTAGCGGGAGCTCCTACAATGAGCAGTTCTTC
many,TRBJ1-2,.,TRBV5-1,CASSVETGNYGYTF,TGCGCCAGCAGCGTTGAAACAGGCAATTATGGCTACACCTTC
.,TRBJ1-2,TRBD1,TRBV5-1,CASSLEWGQNYGYTF,TGCGCCAGCAGCTTGGAATGGGGACAGAACTATGGCTACACCTTC
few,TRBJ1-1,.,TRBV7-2,CASSYWRGRGTEAFF,TGTGCCAGCAGTTATTGGCGGGGAAGGGGCACTGAAGCTTTCTTT
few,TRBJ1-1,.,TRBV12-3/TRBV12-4,CASIKGDTEAFF,TGTGCCAGCATAAAGGGGGACACTGAAGCTTTCTTT
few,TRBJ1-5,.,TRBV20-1,CSARDRLGSRINQPQHF,TGCAGTGCTAGAGATCGGCTGGGCAGCCGGATCAATCAGCCCCAGCATTTT
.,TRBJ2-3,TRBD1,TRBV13,CASSPTGSTDTQYF,TGTGCCAGCAGCCCGACAGGGAGCACAGATACGCAGTATTTT
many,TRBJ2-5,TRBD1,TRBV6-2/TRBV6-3,CASSDRVRETQYF,TGTGCCAGCAGTGACAGGGTGCGAGAGACCCAGTACTTC
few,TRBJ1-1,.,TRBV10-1,CASSESGGANTEAFF,TGCGCCAGCAGTGAGTCAGGAGGGGCGAACACTGAAGCTTTCTTT
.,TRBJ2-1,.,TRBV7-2,CASSLAGGRYNEQFF,TGTGCCAGCAGCTTAGCGGGAGGAAGGTACAATGAGCAGTTCTTC
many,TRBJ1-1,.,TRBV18,CASSPSTEAFF,TGTGCCAGCTCACCGTCCACTGAAGCTTTCTTT
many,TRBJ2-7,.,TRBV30,CAWSVRRPPYEQYF,TGTGCCTGGAGTGTACGTAGACCTCCCTACGAGCAGTACTTC
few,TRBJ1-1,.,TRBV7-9,CASSFGAYEAFF,TGTGCCAGCAGCTTTGGGGCTTATGAAGCTTTCTTT
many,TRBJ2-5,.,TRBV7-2,CASSPPGQWETQYF,TGTGCCAGCAGCCCCCCCGGACAGTGGGAGACCCAGTACTTC
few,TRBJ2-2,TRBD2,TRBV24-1,CATSDFSGSVDTGELFF,TGTGCCACCAGTGATTTTAGCGGGAGCGTGGACACCGGGGAGCTGTTTTTT
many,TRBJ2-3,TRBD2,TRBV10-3,CAIRASGGVTDTQYF,TGTGCCATCAGGGCTAGCGGGGGTGTAACAGATACGCAGTATTTT
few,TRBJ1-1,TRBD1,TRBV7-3,CASSRTGGGTEAFF,TGTGCCAGCAGCCGGACAGGGGGCGGCACTGAAGCTTTCTTT
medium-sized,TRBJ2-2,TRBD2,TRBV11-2,CASSRLAGKTGELFF,TGTGCCAGCAGTCGCCTAGCGGGGAAAACCGGGGAGCTGTTTTTT
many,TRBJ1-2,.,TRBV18,CASSPRLDGGIYGYTF,TGTGCCAGCTCACCCAGACTAGACGGGGGAATCTATGGCTACACCTTC
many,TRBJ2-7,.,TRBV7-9,CASSWDGFGSSYEQYF,TGTGCCAGCAGCTGGGACGGCTTTGGAAGCAGCTACGAGCAGTACTTC
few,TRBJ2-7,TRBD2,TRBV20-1,CSARGLAGVREQYF,TGCAGTGCTAGAGGTTTAGCGGGGGTGAGGGAGCAGTACTTC
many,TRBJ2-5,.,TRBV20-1,CSAIDTKQETQYF,TGCAGTGCCATAGACACGAAACAAGAGACCCAGTACTTC
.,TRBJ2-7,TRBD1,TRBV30,CAWSLPGQVPYEQYF,TGTGCCTGGAGCCTCCCGGGACAGGTACCCTACGAGCAGTACTTC
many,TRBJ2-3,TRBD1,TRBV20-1,CSAHGPTGRDTQYF,TGCAGTGCCCATGGGCCGACAGGGCGAGATACGCAGTATTTT
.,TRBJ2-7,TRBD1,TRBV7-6,CASSPRQGTSEQYF,TGTGCCAGCAGCCCTCGACAGGGTACGTCCGAGCAGTACTTC